These 23 T cell receptor beta chains originate from one sample sequenced in a study of T-cell memory formation after mild COVID-19. TCRdb re-analysed the 5' RACE reads in MiXCR, keeping a single row per CDR3 protein. The sample lists about 290,000 distinct CDR3 sequences; around a sixth were seen once. Sequencing was performed on PBMCs or a T cell subset sorted from them (not recorded which). All receptors derive from a man aged 18 to 35 who had mild COVID-19 (a few samples of this study predate the infection). Cell type and time point are not known.

At least ten counts were recorded for this clonotype. J is TRBJ2-1 and V is TRBV6-2 or TRBV6-3, with D possibly being TRBD2 (6 bases). Germline assignment: CDR1 MNHEY and CDR2 SVGEGT. V lost 7 bases, J lost 10 bases, and 11 bases lay in between. This CDR3 is built from 11 residues. This CDR3 reads CASNGGVEQFF. In DNA form, the CDR3 reads TGTGCCAGCAACGGGGGAGTCGAGCAGTTCTTC.

This rearrangement joins TRBV5-1 to TRBJ2-3; 10 bases match TRBD2. CDR3 length: 15 residues. CDR1 is SGHRS and CDR2 is YFSETQ in the germline V gene. Trimming cost V 5 bases and J 4 bases; bases outside gene matches: 7. The CDR3 region is CASRLAGGYPDTQYF. CDR3 coding DNA: TGCGCCAGCAGATTAGCGGGGGGTTACCCAGATACGCAGTATTTT.

The chain is built from TRBV7-2 and TRBJ2-1, with D perhaps being TRBD1 or TRBD2 (6 bases each). The CDR3 consists of 14 residues. The V gene lost 4 bases and the J gene lost 7 bases, with 14 bases spanning the gap. Germline V lookup: CDR1 SGHTA, CDR2 FQGNSA. The CDR3 loop reads CASSYGGLGNEQFF. CDR3 sequence (DNA): TGTGCCAGCAGCTATGGGGGGCTGGGGAATGAGCAGTTCTTC. Complete variable domain (other parts from reference TRBV7-2 and TRBJ2-1): GAGVSQSPSNKVTEKGKDVELRCDPISGHTALYWYRQSLGQGLEFLIYFQGNSAPDKSGLPSDRFSAERTGGSVSTLTIQRTQQEDSAVYLCASSYGGLGNEQFFGPGTRLTVL.

This clonotype has just a few counts. CDR3 sequence (DNA): TGTGCCAGCAGCCCCGGCGGGGGCGTTTGGGGGGAGCTGTTTTTT. Translation gives CASSPGGGVWGELFF. The chain carries TRBV11-2 and TRBJ2-2; tentatively, D is TRBD2 (7 bases). The CDR3 is 15 residues long. V was shortened by 5 bases and J by 8 bases, with 18 bases between the two germline ends. Germline lookup yields CDR1 SGHAT and CDR2 FQNNGV.

V and J are TRBV12-3 or TRBV12-4 and TRBJ1-3, with D possibly being TRBD1 (5 bases). V was shortened by 6 bases and J by 8 bases, with 14 bases between the two germline ends. This CDR3 contains 13 residues. This chain's CDR3 is CASSWGRADTIYF. In DNA form, the CDR3 reads TGTGCCAGCAGCTGGGGGAGGGCGGACACCATATATTTT.

CDR3 loop: CASSQRAWDVDEQFF. CDR3 coding DNA: TGCGCCAGCAGCCAACGCGCCTGGGATGTGGATGAGCAGTTCTTC. The rearrangement uses TRBV4-1 and TRBJ2-1, with D uncertain. V gave up 2 bases and J gave up 8 bases, with 16 bases separating them. The length of the CDR3 is 15 residues. Germline V gene data show CDR1 as MGHRA and CDR2 as YSYEKL.

This clonotype was recorded a few times. The J gene is TRBJ1-1, the V gene TRBV4-2; D is uncertain. CDR3 length equals 15 residues. Germline CDR1 is LGHNA and CDR2 is YNFKEQ. Trimming stripped 0 bases from V and 1 base from J, with 9 bases between. The CDR3 sequence is CASSQEDGENTEAFF. CDR3 DNA sequence: TGTGCCAGCAGCCAAGAAGATGGGGAGAACACTGAAGCTTTCTTT.

This clonotype was detected many times. The chain employs TRBV20-1 and TRBJ2-2; possibly TRBD2 for D (6 bases). Germline-derived CDR1 and CDR2 are DFQATT and SNEGSKA (reference sequence). CDR3 length equals 16 residues. Trimming took 4 bases from V and 6 from J, leaving 21 bases between them. CDR3 sequence: CSAKSRDSNVPGELFF. The CDR3 coding sequence is TGCAGTGCTAAGAGCCGGGACTCCAACGTTCCCGGGGAGCTGTTTTTT.

The rearrangement uses TRBV4-2 and TRBJ1-1, with D possibly TRBD1 on 5 matching bases. Germline V gives CDR1 LGHNA, CDR2 YNFKEQ. V was clipped by 2 bases and J by 8 bases, with 12 bases between them. The CDR3 contains 13 residues. The CDR3 loop is CASSQISSGEAFF. For the CDR3, the DNA is TGTGCCAGCAGCCAAATTTCCTCAGGGGAAGCTTTCTTT.

This clonotype was seen a handful of times. The chain links TRBV7-9 to TRBJ1-1; D is ambiguous. CDR3 size: 14 residues. Germline V gene sequence: CDR1 SEHNR, CDR2 FQNEAQ (reference sequence). V lost 5 bases and J lost 3, with 13 bases in between. In DNA form, the CDR3 reads TGTGCCAGCAGCCCCCAGGCTCAGGACACTGAAGCTTTCTTT. Encoded protein: CASSPQAQDTEAFF.

This clonotype was seen a few times. The genes are TRBV5-1 and TRBJ2-7; 7 positions match TRBD1. The CDR3 length is 16 residues. V shed 4 bases and J 0 bases; nucleotides not matched to a gene: 10. Germline V lookup: CDR1 SGHRS, CDR2 YFSETQ. In nucleotides, the CDR3 is TGCGCCAGCAGCGAAAGGGACAGAACGTACTCCTACGAGCAGTACTTC. Translation: CASSERDRTYSYEQYF.

This clonotype was seen a few times. The chain combines TRBV7-9 with TRBJ2-1; TRBD2 might be the D (6 bases). The CDR3 is 11 residues long. Per germline, CDR1 SEHNR and CDR2 FQNEAQ (reference sequence). V dropped 1 base and J dropped 15 bases, with 10 bases sitting between them. The CDR3: CASSLGRGRFF. DNA of the CDR3: TGTGCCAGCAGCTTAGGACGGGGGAGGTTCTTC.

The V gene is TRBV27, the J gene TRBJ2-3, with D unclear. This CDR3 spans 13 amino acids. Germline V gene sequence: CDR1 MNHEY, CDR2 SMNVEV (reference sequence). V was shortened by 7 bases and J by 4 bases, with 12 bases between the two germline ends. The CDR3 bases are TGTGCCAGCACCCTCGGCCCCGCAGATACGCAGTATTTT. This codes for CASTLGPADTQYF.

J is TRBJ2-2 and V is TRBV2; TRBD2 aligns across 8 bases. Per the germline V gene, CDR1 is SNHLY and CDR2 is FYNNEI. CDR3 length: 14 amino acids. The V gene end was trimmed by 4 bases and the J gene end by 5 bases; junction bases not matched to a gene: 3. CDR3 coding DNA: TGTGCCAGCAGTGTAGCGGGGACTACCGGGGAGCTGTTTTTT. Translated: CASSVAGTTGELFF.

The CDR3 region is CASSQVRGTGTVNTEAFF. CDR3 coding DNA: TGCGCCAGCAGCCAAGTGCGGGGAACCGGGACAGTGAACACTGAAGCTTTCTTT. J is TRBJ1-1 and V is TRBV4-3; 7 bases fit TRBD1. J gave up 0 bases and V 1 base, and 11 bases lay outside the gene matches. Germline V lookup: CDR1 LGHNA, CDR2 YSLEER. The length of the CDR3 is 18 residues.

V gene TRBV6-5 combines with J gene TRBJ2-3; 7 nucleotides match TRBD2. The V and J ends lost 4 bases and 3 bases, in that order; junction bases with no gene match: 16. This CDR3 spans 18 amino acids. Looked up from germline, CDR1 is MNHEY and CDR2 is SVGAGI. The chain's CDR3 is CASSSLNPGLVGTDTQYF. The CDR3 bases are TGTGCCAGCAGTTCCCTCAACCCTGGACTAGTCGGGACAGATACGCAGTATTTT.

The chain links TRBV27 to TRBJ2-1, with 9 bases identical to TRBD2. Trimming at V came to 1 base and at J to 8 bases, leaving 9 bases not matched to a gene. The germline V gene has CDR1 MNHEY and CDR2 SMNVEV (reference sequence). This CDR3 spans 16 amino acids. CDR3 sequence (DNA): TGTGCCAGCAGTTTATTGGCGGGGGGGCGATGGGATGAGCAGTTCTTC. This gives the protein CASSLLAGGRWDEQFF.

About this clonotype: One junction end disagrees with the germline gene, perhaps due to a read error. This chain joins TRBV7-2 and TRBJ1-5; no definite D call. Germline CDR1 and CDR2: SGHTA and FQGNSA. This CDR3 comprises 12 residues. Here the CDR3 DNA reads TGTGCCAGCAGCTCATTGTGGCAGCACCAGCATTTT. Protein product: CASSSLWQHQHF. Using reference TRBV7-2 and TRBJ1-5 for the parts outside the CDR3, the full variable domain is GAGVSQSPSNKVTEKGKDVELRCDPISGHTALYWYRQSLGQGLEFLIYFQGNSAPDKSGLPSDRFSAERTGGSVSTLTIQRTQQEDSAVYLCASSSLWQHQHFGDGTRLSIL.

DNA of the CDR3: TGTGCCAGCAGCCAGGGGTCGGGTCCTGAAGCTTTCTTT. As protein: CASSQGSGPEAFF. V gene TRBV4-2 combines with J gene TRBJ1-1; D gene unclear. The CDR3 length is 13 residues. V was clipped by 3 bases and J by 6 bases, with 11 bases between them. Germline V gene data show CDR1 as LGHNA and CDR2 as YNFKEQ.

The chain couples TRBV12-3 or TRBV12-4 to TRBJ2-2, with 8 bases identical to TRBD1. This CDR3 comprises 18 residues. V lost 6 bases, J lost 3 bases, and 15 bases stayed unmatched. The CDR3 bases are TGTGCCAGCAGACCCCGGACAGGGTGGGTTCGTGACACCGGGGAGCTGTTTTTT. It codes for CASRPRTGWVRDTGELFF.

The sample holds a few counts of this clonotype. This rearrangement joins TRBV4-3 to TRBJ1-6, with 7 positions matching TRBD1. Trimming removed 0 bases from V and 10 bases from J; junction bases left unmatched: 9. Germline CDR1 LGHNA, CDR2 YSLEER. CDR3 length equals 16 residues. The CDR3 DNA reads as TGCGCCAGCAGCCAAGAACAGGGGATTGTAGGCTCACCCCTCCACTTT. Protein product: CASSQEQGIVGSPLHF.

The gene calls are TRBV2 and TRBJ1-1, with 9 nucleotides matching TRBD1. With 0 bases clipped from V and 4 bases from J, the junction kept 3 bases outside the gene matches. CDR1 SNHLY and CDR2 FYNNEI come from the germline V gene. This CDR3 has 15 residues. The DNA of the CDR3 is TGTGCCAGCAGTGAAGCACAGGGGGCGATCACTGAAGCTTTCTTT. Protein: CASSEAQGAITEAFF.

The CDR3: CASRRLFEETQYF. The CDR3 DNA reads TGCGCCAGCAGGCGACTATTTGAAGAGACCCAGTACTTC. The V and J genes are TRBV5-1 and TRBJ2-5; a possible D gene is TRBD2 (5 bases). With 5 bases removed from V and 3 bases from J, the gap between germline ends came to 11 bases. The CDR3 is 13 residues long. Looked up from germline, CDR1 is SGHRS and CDR2 is YFSETQ.